These 16 T cell receptor beta chains were sequenced from one sample in a study of cytomegalovirus exposure and HLA in healthy donors. Primers: 60 Vbeta forward and 13 Jbeta reverse. Profiled with immunoSEQ multiplex PCR; TCRdb holds only in-frame clones, not every one. The table includes about 150,000 clones, roughly 10% detected once. The specimen was PBMCs. The receptors derive from a man aged 45-60 years in good health and CMV-seronegative.

The genes are TRBV7-9 and TRBJ2-3; the D gene is possibly TRBD1 (6 bases). Trimming left V 3 bases short and J 0 bases short, with 10 bases between. The CDR3 loop spans 15 amino acids. CDR1 and CDR2 (germline): SEHNR, FQNEAQ (reference sequence). In nucleotides, the CDR3 is TGTGCCAGCAGCTTTGGACAGACTAGCACAGATACGCAGTATTTT. It translates to CASSFGQTSTDTQYF.

The table lists this clone with a few counts. The chain carries TRBV6-5 and TRBJ2-1; D not certain. Germline values: CDR1 MNHEY, CDR2 SVGAGI. The V and J ends lost 6 bases and 10 bases respectively, with 13 bases between them. CDR3 length equals 12 residues. The CDR3 loop is CASRPDSSEQFF. The CDR3, as DNA: TGTGCCAGCAGGCCCGACTCCTCGGAGCAGTTCTTC.

The chain has TRBV6-4 and TRBJ2-5, with 10 bases fitting TRBD2. Per germline, CDR1 MRHNA and CDR2 SNTAGT. With 2 bases clipped from V and 2 bases from J, the junction kept 2 bases outside the gene matches. This CDR3 region has 15 residues. CDR3 DNA: TGTGCCAGCAGTGACGTAGCGGGAGGACAAGAGACCCAGTACTTC. Translating it yields CASSDVAGGQETQYF.

The chain has TRBV10-1 and TRBJ2-5; TRBD2 is a possible D gene (5 bases). Deletions cut 6 bases from V and 5 bases from J, with 16 bases between. Germline CDR1 reads WNHNN; CDR2 reads SYGVQD (reference sequence). The CDR3 consists of 14 residues. The CDR3 sequence: CASRRGVRRETQYF. CDR3 DNA: TGCGCCAGCAGACGGGGTGTTCGCCGGGAGACCCAGTACTTC.

This clone occurred a few times. The chain uses TRBV28 and TRBJ2-7, with 7 bases aligning to TRBD1. Germline V gene lookup returns CDR1 MDHEN and CDR2 SYDVKM. Trimming at V came to 6 bases and at J to 4 bases, leaving 15 bases not matched to a gene. The CDR3 consists of 16 residues. CDR3 sequence reads: CASSPTGSFRGYEQYF. CDR3 bases: TGTGCCAGCAGCCCGACAGGGTCGTTCAGGGGATACGAGCAGTACTTC.

This clone was counted only a few times. Its ends do not fully match the called genes, so a read error is possible. The chain employs TRBV14 and TRBJ2-7; D uncertain. The CDR3 is 11 residues long. Germline V CDR1 and CDR2: SGHDN, FVKESK. As DNA, the CDR3 is TGTGCCAGCAGACAAGGGCCCGAGCAGTACTTC. Amino acids: CASRQGPEQYF. The variable domain in full, with the rest retrieved from reference TRBV14 and TRBJ2-7, is EAGVTQFPSHSVIEKGQTVTLRCDPISGHDNLYWYRRVMGKEIKFLLHFVKESKQDESGMPNNRFLAERTGGTYSTLKVQPAELEDSGVYFCASRQGPEQYFGPGTRLTVT.

Details on this clone: Other DNA sequences of this sample code for an identical CDR3. The chain uses TRBV2 and TRBJ2-5, with TRBD2 identical over 7 bases. Losses at the gene ends were 4 bases for V and 7 bases for J; bases not matched to a gene: 6. The CDR3 runs to 13 residues. Germline loops: CDR1 SNHLY, CDR2 FYNNEI. The CDR3 loop is CASSVRREGTQYF. CDR3 nucleotide sequence: TGTGCCAGCAGTGTACGAAGGGAGGGGACCCAGTACTTC. Full variable domain (outside the CDR3, taken from reference TRBV2 and TRBJ2-5): EPEVTQTPSHQVTQMGQEVILRCVPISNHLYFYWYRQILGQKVEFLVSFYNNEISEKSEIFDDQFSVERPDGSNFTLKIRSTKLEDSAMYFCASSVRREGTQYFGPGTRLLVL.

This clone was detected a few times. The V gene is TRBV6-6, the J gene TRBJ2-3, with 16 bases lining up with TRBD2. There are 16 residues in the CDR3. The J segment lost 6 bases and the V segment lost 5 bases, leaving 5 bases of the junction unmatched. Per the germline V gene, CDR1 is MNHNY and CDR2 is SVGAGI (reference sequence). The CDR3 protein is CASSRGTSGGADTQYF. The DNA for the CDR3 is TGTGCCAGCAGTCGTGGGACTAGCGGGGGGGCGGATACGCAGTATTTT.

The V and J genes are TRBV4-1 and TRBJ2-7; 9 nucleotides line up with TRBD1. CDR1 is MGHRA and CDR2 is YSYEKL in the germline V gene. This CDR3 is 15 amino acids long. Trimming took 1 base from V and 4 from J; bases not matched to a gene: 5. The CDR3 bases are TGCGCCAGCAGCCAAGGGGACAGGGAATATTACGAGCAGTACTTC. This gives the protein CASSQGDREYYEQYF.

This clone was seen more than once but under ten times. V and J are TRBV9 and TRBJ1-5; the D gene is possibly TRBD1 (6 bases). Germline CDR1 SGDLS, CDR2 YYNGEE. The germline V and J ends were trimmed by 3 bases and 4 bases, with 8 bases remaining between them. This CDR3 is built from 13 residues. The chain's CDR3 is CASSGTGNQPQHF. The CDR3 bases are TGTGCCAGCAGCGGTACAGGGAATCAGCCCCAGCATTTT.

There are a few counts of this clone. J is TRBJ1-2 and V is TRBV27; 8 positions match TRBD1. This CDR3 comprises 17 residues. J lost 7 bases, V lost 5 bases, and 18 bases had no gene match. Per germline, CDR1 MNHEY and CDR2 SMNVEV (reference sequence). For the CDR3, the DNA is TGTGCCAGCAGTCAAAGCGGGGCAGGGGGCGGCATGAGTGGCTACACCTTC. Translating it yields CASSQSGAGGGMSGYTF.

CDR3 region: CASSIAGGGGGYTF. In DNA, the CDR3 is TGTGCCAGTAGTATAGCGGGAGGGGGCGGTGGCTACACCTTC. The chain is built from TRBV19 and TRBJ1-2; 7 nucleotides agree with TRBD1. This CDR3 comprises 14 residues. The germline V gene has CDR1 LNHDA and CDR2 SQIVND (reference sequence). The V segment lost 1 base and the J segment 7 bases; nucleotides outside the gene matches: 6.

The rearrangement uses TRBV5-1 and TRBJ2-7; D unresolved. Looked up from germline, CDR1 is SGHRS and CDR2 is YFSETQ. Between the trimmed V and J ends, which lost 4 bases and 3 bases, there was a span of 14 bases. This CDR3 contains 14 residues. Here the CDR3 DNA reads TGCGCCAGCAGCAGCAATCCACAGAACTACGAGCAGTACTTC. Translated: CASSSNPQNYEQYF.

There are a few counts of this clone. The gene calls are TRBV5-6 and TRBJ2-3; 10 positions match TRBD2. The CDR3 consists of 16 residues. Germline CDR1 reads SGHDT; CDR2 reads YYEEEE. V shed 7 bases and J 1 base; nucleotides not matched to a gene: 9. CDR3 sequence: CASAKREGRGTDTQYF. The CDR3 DNA reads as TGTGCCAGCGCTAAGCGGGAGGGCCGGGGCACAGATACGCAGTATTTT.

This chain connects TRBV19 to TRBJ1-1, with 8 bases aligning to TRBD1. Germline trimming cut 5 bases from V and 5 bases from J; bases unmatched to any gene: 7. Germline CDR1 reads LNHDA; CDR2 reads SQIVND (reference sequence). The CDR3 covers 14 residues. The CDR3 DNA follows: TGTGCCAGTAGTTTCACAGGGGGAGAAACTGAAGCTTTCTTT. Translated, it gives CASSFTGGETEAFF.

This chain joins TRBV6-5 and TRBJ1-2; 7 bases match TRBD1. V lost 2 bases to trimming and J lost 6 bases; unmatched junction nucleotides: 3. The V gene's germline CDR1 is MNHEY and CDR2 SVGAGI. This CDR3 comprises 13 residues. In DNA, the CDR3 is TGTGCCAGCAGTTACCCAGGGGGTGATGGCTACACCTTC. Amino acids: CASSYPGGDGYTF.